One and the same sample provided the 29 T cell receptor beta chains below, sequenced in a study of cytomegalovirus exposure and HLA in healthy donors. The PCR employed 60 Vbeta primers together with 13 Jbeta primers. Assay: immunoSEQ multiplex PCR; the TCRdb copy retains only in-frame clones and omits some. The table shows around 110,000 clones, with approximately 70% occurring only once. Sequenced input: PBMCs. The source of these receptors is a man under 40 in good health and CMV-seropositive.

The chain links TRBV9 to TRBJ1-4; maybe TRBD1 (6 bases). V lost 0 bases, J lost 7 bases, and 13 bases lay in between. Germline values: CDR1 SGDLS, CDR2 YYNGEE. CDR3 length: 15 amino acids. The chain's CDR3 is CASSVGGGGGEKLFF. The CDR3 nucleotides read TGTGCCAGCAGCGTAGGGGGAGGGGGTGGTGAAAAACTGTTTTTT.

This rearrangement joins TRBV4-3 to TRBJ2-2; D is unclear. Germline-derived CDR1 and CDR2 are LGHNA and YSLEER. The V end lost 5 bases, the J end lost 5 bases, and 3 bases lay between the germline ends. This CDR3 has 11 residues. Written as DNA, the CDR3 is TGCGCCAGCAGCTCAACCGGGGAGCTGTTTTTT. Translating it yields CASSSTGELFF.

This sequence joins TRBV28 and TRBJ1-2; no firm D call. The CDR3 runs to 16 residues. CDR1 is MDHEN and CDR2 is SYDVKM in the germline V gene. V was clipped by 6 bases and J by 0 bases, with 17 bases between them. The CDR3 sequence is CASSSGPSGANYGYTF. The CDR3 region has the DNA TGTGCCAGCAGCTCCGGACCATCCGGGGCTAACTATGGCTACACCTTC.

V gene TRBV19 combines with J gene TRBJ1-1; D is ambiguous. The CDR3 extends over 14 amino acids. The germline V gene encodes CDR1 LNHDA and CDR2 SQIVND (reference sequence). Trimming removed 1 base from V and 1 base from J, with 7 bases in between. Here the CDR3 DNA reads TGTGCCAGTAGTATAGGAAGAGAGAACACTGAAGCTTTCTTT. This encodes CASSIGRENTEAFF. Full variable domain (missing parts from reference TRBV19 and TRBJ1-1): DGGITQSPKYLFRKEGQNVTLSCEQNLNHDAMYWYRQDPGQGLRLIYYSQIVNDFQKGDIAEGYSVSREKKESFPLTVTSAQKNPTAFYLCASSIGRENTEAFFGQGTRLTVV.

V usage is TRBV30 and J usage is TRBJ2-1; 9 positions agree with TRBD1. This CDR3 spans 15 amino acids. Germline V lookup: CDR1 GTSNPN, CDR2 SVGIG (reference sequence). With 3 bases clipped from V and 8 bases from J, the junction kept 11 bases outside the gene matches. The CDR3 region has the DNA TGTGCCTGGAGGGCCGGGACAGGGTTGACGGATGAGCAGTTCTTC. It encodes CAWRAGTGLTDEQFF.

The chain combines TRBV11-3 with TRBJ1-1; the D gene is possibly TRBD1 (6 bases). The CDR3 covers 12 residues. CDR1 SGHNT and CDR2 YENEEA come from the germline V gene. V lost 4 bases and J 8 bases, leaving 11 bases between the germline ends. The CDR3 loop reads CASSSQTGEAFF. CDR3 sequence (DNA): TGTGCCAGCAGCTCCCAAACAGGGGAAGCTTTCTTT.

CDR3 DNA sequence: TGTGCCAGCAGTACGGACGCCAGGGGCAATCAGCCCCAGCATTTT. Translating it yields CASSTDARGNQPQHF. The rearrangement uses TRBV7-2 and TRBJ1-5, with D possibly TRBD1 on 5 matching bases. The CDR3 is 15 amino acids. V was cut by 6 bases and J by 2 bases, with 14 bases left in between. Germline CDR1 SGHTA, CDR2 FQGNSA. The full variable domain, its missing parts supplied by reference TRBV7-2 and TRBJ1-5, is GAGVSQSPSNKVTEKGKDVELRCDPISGHTALYWYRQSLGQGLEFLIYFQGNSAPDKSGLPSDRFSAERTGGSVSTLTIQRTQQEDSAVYLCASSTDARGNQPQHFGDGTRLSIL.

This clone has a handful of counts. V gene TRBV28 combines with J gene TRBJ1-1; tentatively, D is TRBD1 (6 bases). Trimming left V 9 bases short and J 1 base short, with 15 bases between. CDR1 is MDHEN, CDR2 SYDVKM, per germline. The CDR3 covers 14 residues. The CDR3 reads CASHQSTGNTEAFF. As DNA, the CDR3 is TGTGCCAGTCACCAATCGACAGGGAACACTGAAGCTTTCTTT.

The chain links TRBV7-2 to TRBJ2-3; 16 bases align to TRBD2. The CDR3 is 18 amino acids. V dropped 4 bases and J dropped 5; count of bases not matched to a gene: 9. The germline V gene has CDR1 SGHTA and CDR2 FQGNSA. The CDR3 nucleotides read TGTGCCAGCAGCTCCCAGGGACTAGCGGGAGGGAGTGGAGATACGCAGTATTTT. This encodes CASSSQGLAGGSGDTQYF.

As DNA, the CDR3 is TGTGCCAGCAGCCCCACAAGGGGAGAGCAGTTCTTC. Residues: CASSPTRGEQFF. V usage is TRBV9 and J usage is TRBJ2-1; TRBD1 is a possible D gene (5 bases). Trimming stripped 4 bases from V and 10 bases from J, with 12 bases between. There are 12 residues in the CDR3. Germline V lookup: CDR1 SGDLS, CDR2 YYNGEE.

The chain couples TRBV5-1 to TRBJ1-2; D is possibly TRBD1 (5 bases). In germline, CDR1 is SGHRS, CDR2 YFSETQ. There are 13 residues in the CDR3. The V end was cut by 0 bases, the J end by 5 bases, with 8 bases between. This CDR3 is CASSLGDSYGYTF. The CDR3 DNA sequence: TGCGCCAGCAGCTTGGGCGACAGTTATGGCTACACCTTC.

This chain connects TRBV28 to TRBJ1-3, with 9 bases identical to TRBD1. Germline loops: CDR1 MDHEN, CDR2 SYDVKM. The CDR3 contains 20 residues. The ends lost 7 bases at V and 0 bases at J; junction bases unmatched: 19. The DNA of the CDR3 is TGTGCCAGCACAAACAAGGTCCTGGGGCGGGACAGGGACTCTGGAAACACCATATATTTT. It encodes CASTNKVLGRDRDSGNTIYF.

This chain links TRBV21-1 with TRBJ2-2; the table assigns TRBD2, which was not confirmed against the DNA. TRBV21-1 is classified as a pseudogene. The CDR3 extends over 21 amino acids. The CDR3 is CASSNAAHVDSFITSTGELFF. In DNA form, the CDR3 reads TGTGCCAGCAGCAACGCAGCCCACGTGGATAGCTTTATTACCTCCACCGGGGAGCTGTTTTTT.

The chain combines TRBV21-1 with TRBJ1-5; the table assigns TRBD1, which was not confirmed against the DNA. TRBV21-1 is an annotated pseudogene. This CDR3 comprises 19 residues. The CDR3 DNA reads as TGTGCCAGCAGCAAAGTGGTCTGGCGACAGGGAATATGCAATCAGCCCCAGCATTTT. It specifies CASSKVVWRQGICNQPQHF.

In DNA, the CDR3 is TGTGCCAGTTCACAGGGGTTTGATCAGCCCCAGCATTTT. Translating it yields CASSQGFDQPQHF. J is TRBJ1-5 and V is TRBV19; 7 bases align to TRBD1. V dropped 8 bases and J dropped 5; count of bases not matched to a gene: 6. Germline CDR1 LNHDA, CDR2 SQIVND (reference sequence). There are 13 residues in the CDR3.

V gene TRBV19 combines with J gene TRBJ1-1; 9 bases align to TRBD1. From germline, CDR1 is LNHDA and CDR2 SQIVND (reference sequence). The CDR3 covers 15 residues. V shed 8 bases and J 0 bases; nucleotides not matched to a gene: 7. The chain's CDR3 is CASRRDRVMNTEAFF. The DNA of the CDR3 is TGTGCCAGTCGCCGGGACAGGGTTATGAACACTGAAGCTTTCTTT.

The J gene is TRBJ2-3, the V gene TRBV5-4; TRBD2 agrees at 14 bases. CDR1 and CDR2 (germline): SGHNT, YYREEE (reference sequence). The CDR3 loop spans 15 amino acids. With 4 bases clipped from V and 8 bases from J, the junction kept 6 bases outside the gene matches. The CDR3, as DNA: TGTGCCAGCAGCGAGGGACTAGCGGGAGTCGGTACGCAGTATTTT. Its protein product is CASSEGLAGVGTQYF.

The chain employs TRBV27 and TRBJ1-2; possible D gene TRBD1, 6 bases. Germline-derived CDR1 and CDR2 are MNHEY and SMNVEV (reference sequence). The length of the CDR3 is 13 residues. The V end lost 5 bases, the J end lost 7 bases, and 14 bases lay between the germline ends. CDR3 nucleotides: TGTGCCAGCAGTATTGACAGGTTTGGTGGCTACACCTTC. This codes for CASSIDRFGGYTF.

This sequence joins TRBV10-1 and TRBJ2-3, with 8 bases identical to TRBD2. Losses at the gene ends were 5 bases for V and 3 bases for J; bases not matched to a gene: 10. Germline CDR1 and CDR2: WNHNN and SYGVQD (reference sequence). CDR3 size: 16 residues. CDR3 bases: TGCGCCAGCAGTAGTGAGTCAGGACTAGCAACAGATACGCAGTATTTT. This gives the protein CASSSESGLATDTQYF.

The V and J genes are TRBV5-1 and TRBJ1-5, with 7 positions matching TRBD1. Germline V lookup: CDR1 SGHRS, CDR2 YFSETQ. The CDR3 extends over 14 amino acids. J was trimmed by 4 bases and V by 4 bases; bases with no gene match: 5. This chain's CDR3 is CASSPGQVNQPQHF. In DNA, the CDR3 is TGCGCCAGCAGCCCAGGACAGGTAAATCAGCCCCAGCATTTT.

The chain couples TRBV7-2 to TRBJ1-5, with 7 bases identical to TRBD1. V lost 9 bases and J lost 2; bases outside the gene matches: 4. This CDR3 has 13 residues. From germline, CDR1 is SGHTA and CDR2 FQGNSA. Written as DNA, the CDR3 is TGTGCCAGTGACAGGGACGGCAATCAGCCCCAGCATTTT. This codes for CASDRDGNQPQHF.

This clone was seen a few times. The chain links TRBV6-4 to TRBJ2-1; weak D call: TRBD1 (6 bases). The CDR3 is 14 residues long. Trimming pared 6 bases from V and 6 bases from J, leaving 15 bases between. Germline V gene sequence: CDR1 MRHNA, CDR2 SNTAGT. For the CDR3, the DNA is TGTGCCAGCAGCCCCGAGGGGGACCTCAATGAGCAGTTCTTC. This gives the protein CASSPEGDLNEQFF.

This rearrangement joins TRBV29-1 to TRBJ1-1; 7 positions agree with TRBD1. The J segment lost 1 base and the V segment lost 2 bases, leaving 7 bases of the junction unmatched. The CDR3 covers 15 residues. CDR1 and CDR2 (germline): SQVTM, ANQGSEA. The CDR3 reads CSVENPGQQNTEAFF. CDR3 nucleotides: TGCAGCGTTGAAAACCCGGGACAGCAGAACACTGAAGCTTTCTTT.

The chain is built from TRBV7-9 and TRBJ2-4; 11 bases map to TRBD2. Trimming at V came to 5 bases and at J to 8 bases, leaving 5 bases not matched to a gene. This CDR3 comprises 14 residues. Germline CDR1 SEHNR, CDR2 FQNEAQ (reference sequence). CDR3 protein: CASSHTSGSDIQYF. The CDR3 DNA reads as TGTGCCAGCAGCCATACTAGCGGGAGCGACATTCAGTACTTC.

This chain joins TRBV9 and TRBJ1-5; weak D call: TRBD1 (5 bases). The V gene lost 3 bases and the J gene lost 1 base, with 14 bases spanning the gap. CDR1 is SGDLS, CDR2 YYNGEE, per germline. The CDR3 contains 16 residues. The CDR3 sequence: CASSAQGGASNQPQHF. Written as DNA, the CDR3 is TGTGCCAGCAGCGCCCAAGGCGGGGCAAGCAATCAGCCCCAGCATTTT.

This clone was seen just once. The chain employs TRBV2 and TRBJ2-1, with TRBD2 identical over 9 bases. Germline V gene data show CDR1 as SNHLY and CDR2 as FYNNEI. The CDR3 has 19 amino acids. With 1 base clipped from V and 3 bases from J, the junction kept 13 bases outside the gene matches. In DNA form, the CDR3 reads TGTGCCAGCAGTGAAGAGAGCCTTGGAGCGGGGGGAAACTACAATGAGCAGTTCTTC. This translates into CASSEESLGAGGNYNEQFF. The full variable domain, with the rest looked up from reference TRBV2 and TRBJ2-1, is EPEVTQTPSHQVTQMGQEVILRCVPISNHLYFYWYRQILGQKVEFLVSFYNNEISEKSEIFDDQFSVERPDGSNFTLKIRSTKLEDSAMYFCASSEESLGAGGNYNEQFFGPGTRLTVL.

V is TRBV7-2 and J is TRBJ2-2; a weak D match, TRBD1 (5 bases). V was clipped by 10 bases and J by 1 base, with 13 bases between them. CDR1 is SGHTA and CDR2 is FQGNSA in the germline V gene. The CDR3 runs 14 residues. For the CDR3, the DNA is TGTGCCACAAAAGGGGTGAGGAACACCGGGGAGCTGTTTTTT. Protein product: CATKGVRNTGELFF.

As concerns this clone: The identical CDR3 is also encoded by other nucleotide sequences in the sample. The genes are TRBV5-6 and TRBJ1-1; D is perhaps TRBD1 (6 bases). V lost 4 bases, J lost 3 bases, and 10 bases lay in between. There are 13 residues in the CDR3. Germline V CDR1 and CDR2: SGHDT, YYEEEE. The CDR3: CASSRDIYTEAFF. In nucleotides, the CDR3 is TGTGCCAGCAGCCGGGACATCTACACTGAAGCTTTCTTT.

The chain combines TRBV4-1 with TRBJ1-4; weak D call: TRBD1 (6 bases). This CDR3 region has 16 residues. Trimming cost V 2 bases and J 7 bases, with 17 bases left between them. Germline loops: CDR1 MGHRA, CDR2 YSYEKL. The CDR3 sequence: CASSQTQGGGFEKLFF. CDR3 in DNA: TGCGCCAGCAGCCAAACACAGGGAGGGGGGTTTGAAAAACTGTTTTTT.